This TCR beta chain was sequenced for a study of T cells in Graves' hyperthyroidism and ophthalmopathy. There are many counts of this clonotype. Its antigen is not identified. RNA transcripts provided the source from which TCR beta CDR3 regions were amplified. First-round RT-PCR targeting the TCR CDR3 was performed with the HTBI primer set. A single record per CDR3 protein comes from TCRdb applying MiXCR to the multiplex PCR reads. The sample lists 250,000 to 350,000 distinct CDR3 sequences; 15% to 20% were seen once. Per germline, CDR1 DFQATT and CDR2 SNEGSKA (reference sequence). The V end lost 6 bases, the J end lost 2 bases, and 24 bases lay between the germline ends. CDR3 length: 17 residues. Exclusion of patients followed from uncontrolled infection, other autoimmune disease, pregnancy or lactation. Fresh peripheral blood, approximately 10 ml, was the source of the PBMCs. Findings and caveats of the study: Expanded thyroid clonotypes (above 0.001) were mostly also found in blood.

The sample consisted of blood. The sequence was collected from an older woman with Graves' ophthalmopathy. This chain connects TRBV20-1 to TRBJ2-3, with D maybe TRBD2 (6 bases). The CDR3 loop is CSAALGGWEPITDTQYF. CDR3 DNA sequence: TGCAGTGCAGCCTTGGGGGGTTGGGAACCGATCACAGATACGCAGTATTTT.